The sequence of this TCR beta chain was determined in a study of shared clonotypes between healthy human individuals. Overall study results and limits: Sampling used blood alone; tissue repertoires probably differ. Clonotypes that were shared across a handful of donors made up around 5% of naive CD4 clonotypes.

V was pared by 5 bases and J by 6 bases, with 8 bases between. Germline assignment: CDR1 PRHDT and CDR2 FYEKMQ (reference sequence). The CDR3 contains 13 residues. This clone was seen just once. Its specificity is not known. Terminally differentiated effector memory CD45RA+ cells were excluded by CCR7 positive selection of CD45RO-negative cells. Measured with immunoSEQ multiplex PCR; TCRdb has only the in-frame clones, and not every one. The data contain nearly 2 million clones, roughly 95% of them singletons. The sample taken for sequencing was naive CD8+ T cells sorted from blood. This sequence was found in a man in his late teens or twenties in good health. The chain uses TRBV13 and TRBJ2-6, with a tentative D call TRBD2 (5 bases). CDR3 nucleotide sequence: TGTGCCAGCAGCCGTCGGGAGGCCAACGTCCTGACTTTC. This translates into CASSRREANVLTF. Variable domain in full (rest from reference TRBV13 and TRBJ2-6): AAGVIQSPRHLIKEKRETATLKCYPIPRHDTVYWYQQGPGQDPQFLISFYEKMQSDKGSIPDRFSAQQFSDYHSELNMSSLELGDSALYFCASSRREANVLTFGAGSRLTVL.